The 20 T cell receptor beta chains below were found in one sample sequenced in a study of cytomegalovirus exposure and HLA in healthy donors. PCR was performed using 60 Vbeta and 13 Jbeta primers. Produced via immunoSEQ multiplex PCR; TCRdb's table is partial and in-frame only. This sample carries approximately 140,000 clones, approximately 81% of them seen once, and the ten largest clones take 0.7%. The source material was PBMCs. The receptors were gathered from a young man in good health and CMV-seronegative.

The J gene is TRBJ1-1, the V gene TRBV19; 8 bases are shared with TRBD1. Germline V lookup: CDR1 LNHDA, CDR2 SQIVND (reference sequence). The V segment lost 6 bases and the J segment 2 bases; nucleotides outside the gene matches: 5. This CDR3 has 14 residues. Written as DNA, the CDR3 is TGTGCCAGTAGCGACAGGGGCTTAAACACTGAAGCTTTCTTT. This encodes CASSDRGLNTEAFF.

The chain combines TRBV19 with TRBJ1-3; a weak D match, TRBD1 (5 bases). From germline, CDR1 is LNHDA and CDR2 SQIVND (reference sequence). V lost 5 bases to trimming and J lost 3 bases, with 11 bases between them. CDR3 length equals 14 residues. CDR3 nucleotides: TGTGCCAGTAGTGTCCAGGGATTTGGAAACACCATATATTTT. Protein: CASSVQGFGNTIYF.

The chain has TRBV9 and TRBJ1-2; 7 nucleotides agree with TRBD1. V shed 5 bases, J shed 10 bases, and the junction held 17 bases outside the gene matches. This CDR3 spans 15 amino acids. CDR1 SGDLS and CDR2 YYNGEE come from the germline V gene. CDR3: CASRSSGTEYSFYTF. CDR3 sequence (DNA): TGTGCCAGCAGGTCATCCGGGACAGAATATAGCTTCTACACCTTC.

This rearrangement joins TRBV30 to TRBJ1-2; 7 bases are a match to TRBD1. CDR1 and CDR2 (germline): GTSNPN, SVGIG (reference sequence). CDR3 size: 12 residues. V lost 4 bases, J lost 7 bases, and 6 bases stayed unmatched. CDR3 loop: CAWIKGAGGYTF. The CDR3 nucleotides read TGTGCCTGGATAAAGGGGGCAGGTGGCTACACCTTC.

The J gene is TRBJ1-4, the V gene TRBV9; D is ambiguous. CDR1 is SGDLS and CDR2 is YYNGEE in the germline V gene. The CDR3 extends over 17 amino acids. V lost 4 bases to trimming and J lost 0 bases, with 16 bases between them. Written as DNA, the CDR3 is TGTGCCAGCAGCCCATTTTTGGGCTACGCAACTAATGAAAAACTGTTTTTT. It is translated as CASSPFLGYATNEKLFF.

This chain joins TRBV23-1 and TRBJ2-1; possibly TRBD1 for D (6 bases). TRBV23-1 is noted as an ORF with a role that remains uncertain. V shed 2 bases and J shed 7 bases, with 15 bases lying between them. This CDR3 comprises 15 residues. The CDR3 loop reads CASSQARGVFNEQFF. As DNA, the CDR3 is TGCGCCAGCAGTCAAGCCAGGGGTGTTTTTAATGAGCAGTTCTTC.

The J gene is TRBJ2-7, the V gene TRBV27; tentative D call: TRBD1 (6 bases). With 2 bases removed from V and 6 bases from J, the gap between germline ends came to 14 bases. Germline CDR1 is MNHEY and CDR2 is SMNVEV (reference sequence). The length of the CDR3 is 14 residues. This CDR3 is CASSLRVTGSEQYF. CDR3 sequence (DNA): TGTGCCAGCAGTTTAAGGGTCACAGGGAGCGAGCAGTACTTC.

The CDR3 protein is CASSIERYGYTF. CDR3 in DNA: TGTGCCAGTAGTATTGAGAGATATGGCTACACCTTC. The rearrangement joins TRBV19 to TRBJ1-2; D is undetermined. There are 12 residues in the CDR3. The V and J ends lost 3 bases and 5 bases respectively, with 7 bases between them. Germline V gene data show CDR1 as LNHDA and CDR2 as SQIVND (reference sequence).

The rearrangement joins TRBV7-8 to TRBJ1-2, with TRBD1 identical over 7 bases. The CDR3 spans 13 residues. CDR1 is SGHVS and CDR2 is FQNEAQ in the germline V gene. The V and J ends lost 5 bases and 5 bases, in that order; junction bases with no gene match: 5. The CDR3 DNA sequence: TGTGCCAGCAGCCCAGGGACAGTTTATGGCTACACCTTC. Protein sequence: CASSPGTVYGYTF.

The genes are TRBV4-3 and TRBJ1-5, with TRBD1 as a possible D gene (6 bases). Germline V CDR1 and CDR2: LGHNA, YSLEER. The CDR3 totals 15 residues. Trimming removed 3 bases from V and 0 bases from J, with 9 bases in between. The CDR3 DNA sequence: TGCGCCAGCAGCCAGGACAGCGATAGCAATCAGCCCCAGCATTTT. It codes for CASSQDSDSNQPQHF.

This chain uses TRBV10-1 with TRBJ2-3; maybe TRBD2 (6 bases). The CDR3 sequence is 13 residues long. V was pared by 4 bases and J by 5 bases, with 10 bases between. The germline V gene encodes CDR1 WNHNN and CDR2 SYGVQD (reference sequence). CDR3 sequence reads: CASSVGGIDTQYF. The CDR3 DNA is TGCGCCAGCAGTGTTGGGGGGATAGATACGCAGTATTTT.

This clone was picked up one time. J is TRBJ2-5 and V is TRBV4-1, with D possibly TRBD2 on 5 matching bases. The CDR3 consists of 16 residues. Germline assignment: CDR1 MGHRA and CDR2 YSYEKL. V shed 5 bases and J shed 0 bases, with 16 bases lying between them. The CDR3 region has the DNA TGCGCCAGCAGCGCCCGACTACGGCCTAACCAAGAGACCCAGTACTTC. It specifies CASSARLRPNQETQYF.

The chain recombines TRBV28 with TRBJ2-1, with a weak D call TRBD2 (6 bases). Trimming shortened V by 6 bases and J by 2 bases, and 17 bases separated the two germline ends. Germline V gives CDR1 MDHEN, CDR2 SYDVKM. The CDR3 contains 16 residues. As DNA, the CDR3 is TGTGCCAGCAGCCCCTTTGGGAGGATACCCTACAATGAGCAGTTCTTC. Translating gives CASSPFGRIPYNEQFF.

This clone was recorded once. This chain connects TRBV19 to TRBJ1-2, with D tentatively TRBD1 (6 bases). V was cut by 5 bases and J by 8 bases, with 15 bases left in between. The CDR3 loop spans 13 amino acids. The germline V gene encodes CDR1 LNHDA and CDR2 SQIVND (reference sequence). CDR3 coding DNA: TGTGCCAGTAGTCCAACCGGGACAAGGGGCTACACCTTC. It is translated as CASSPTGTRGYTF.

The V gene is TRBV5-1, the J gene TRBJ2-5; D ambiguous. The last part of the DNA fits TRBJ2-7 better; the J call may be wrong. Germline CDR1 reads SGHRS; CDR2 reads YFSETQ. This CDR3 is 14 amino acids long. The CDR3, as DNA: TGCGCCAGCAGCTTGGAAGTGGGCTCCTACGAGCAGTACTTC. As protein: CASSLEVGSYEQYF.

This clone was detected only a few times. V usage is TRBV7-6 and J usage is TRBJ2-5, with TRBD1 identical over 8 bases. The germline V gene has CDR1 SGHVS and CDR2 FNYEAQ. The V and J ends lost 2 bases and 5 bases, in that order; junction bases with no gene match: 13. CDR3 length: 17 amino acids. DNA for the CDR3: TGTGCCAGCAGCTTAACCCCCGAGACAGGGGTCGGGGAGACCCAGTACTTC. Protein sequence: CASSLTPETGVGETQYF. The whole variable domain, remainder taken from reference TRBV7-6 and TRBJ2-5, is GAGVSQSPRYKVTKRGQDVALRCDPISGHVSLYWYRQALGQGPEFLTYFNYEAQQDKSGLPNDRFSAERPEGSISTLTIQRTEQRDSAMYRCASSLTPETGVGETQYFGPGTRLLVL.

The chain couples TRBV18 to TRBJ1-1, with a tentative D call TRBD1 (5 bases). V lost 3 bases and J 0 bases, leaving 20 bases between the germline ends. Germline V lookup: CDR1 KGHSH, CDR2 LQKENI. CDR3 length: 18 residues. This CDR3 reads CASSPSSPLGLLNTEAFF. In DNA form, the CDR3 reads TGTGCCAGCTCACCCTCTTCACCATTGGGACTGCTGAACACTGAAGCTTTCTTT.

The chain recombines TRBV14 with TRBJ2-7, with D possibly TRBD2 on 5 matching bases. Germline loops: CDR1 SGHDN, CDR2 FVKESK. CDR3 length equals 17 residues. Trimming took 2 bases from V and 4 from J, leaving 21 bases between them. CDR3 nucleotides: TGTGCCAGCAGCCAAACTGGTGGGCAGGCCCCGGGGTACGAGCAGTACTTC. Translating it yields CASSQTGGQAPGYEQYF.

V is TRBV18 and J is TRBJ1-1; D is perhaps TRBD1 (6 bases). The CDR3 is 19 residues long. Germline CDR1 reads KGHSH; CDR2 reads LQKENI. The V gene lost 0 bases and the J gene lost 0 bases, with 20 bases spanning the gap. The CDR3 protein is CASSPPGHWNGIMNTEAFF. DNA of the CDR3: TGTGCCAGCTCACCACCGGGACACTGGAACGGAATTATGAACACTGAAGCTTTCTTT.

The J gene is TRBJ2-3, the V gene TRBV27, with a tentative D call TRBD2 (6 bases). Germline V gene data show CDR1 as MNHEY and CDR2 as SMNVEV (reference sequence). V was shortened by 5 bases and J by 6 bases, with 18 bases between the two germline ends. This CDR3 is 15 amino acids long. CDR3 sequence reads: CASSVTGLKLDTQYF. In DNA form, the CDR3 reads TGTGCCAGCAGTGTAACGGGACTGAAGTTGGATACGCAGTATTTT.